This TCR beta chain originates from a study of post-analysis software for immune sequencing data. About the study: The disease courses spanned relapsing-remitting, secondary progressive and progressive-relapsing forms of multiple sclerosis. General study results and limits: The authors found that F measure strongly co-clustered same-batch samples. Controls' normalized Chao1 diversity significantly exceeded that of multiple sclerosis patients. Higher frequency in patients than in controls was seen for about five TRBV segments, with TRBV5-6, TRBV5-1 and TRBV20-1 among them.

The CDR3 has 14 amino acids. The V end was cut by 3 bases, the J end by 2 bases, with 8 bases between. Germline V gene lookup returns CDR1 SGHTA and CDR2 FQGNSA. Incorporated into the TCR beta cDNA libraries were unique molecular identifiers, which served to reduce PCR and sequencing biases. From approximately 0.95 to 9.8 million T cells, 400,000 to 500,000 cDNA molecules were obtained. MiXCR, run by TCRdb on the PCR reads, gives a single entry per CDR3 protein. The sample records roughly 400,000 distinct CDR3 sequences, about 40% being singletons. This clonotype was seen only a few times. Its matching antigen is unknown.

Sequenced sample: blood. V gene TRBV7-2 combines with J gene TRBJ1-5; D is perhaps TRBD1 (6 bases). The TCR was taken from a girl between 2 and 10 years old with multiple sclerosis. The DNA of the CDR3 is TGTGCCAGCAGCTTGGACAGTGGCAATCAGCCCCAGCATTTT. This codes for CASSLDSGNQPQHF.